This is a list of T cell receptor beta chains from one sample in a study of blood T cell repertoires in COVID-19. Assay used: immunoSEQ multiplex PCR; TCRdb lists only in-frame clones, some missing. The data hold about 110,000 clones, with 72% observed a single time. The sample consisted of peripheral blood. These receptors all stem from a woman aged 55-70 years with acute or convalescent COVID-19. CDR3s include the opening cysteine and the closing phenylalanine or tryptophan. The D gene is left open where the match is weak. Clone size is stated in some rows and not others, as once, few, many or a class when expanded.

TRBV28,TRBD1,TRBJ1-4,NA,CASRFNRGLFEKLFF,TGTGCCAGCAGATTTAACAGGGGGCTTTTTGAAAAACTGTTTTTT
TRBV5-1,NA,TRBJ2-6,NA,CASSSGQTGANVLTF,TGCGCCAGCAGTTCAGGACAGACGGGGGCCAACGTCCTGACTTTC
TRBV29-1,NA,TRBJ1-2,NA,CSTYARGYGYTF,TGCAGCACTTACGCGCGGGGCTATGGCTACACCTTC
TRBV6-5,NA,TRBJ2-5,few,CASSSLGPEETQYF,TGTGCCAGCAGTTCACTTGGGCCCGAGGAGACCCAGTACTTC
TRBV5-6,TRBD1,TRBJ2-3,NA,CASSLVYRGLSTDTQYF,TGTGCCAGCAGCTTGGTTTATAGGGGGCTAAGCACAGATACGCAGTATTTT
TRBV3-1/TRBV3-2,TRBD1,TRBJ2-1,few,CASSPPGQGKNEQFF,TGTGCCAGCAGCCCTCCGGGACAGGGTAAAAATGAGCAGTTCTTC
TRBV23-1,TRBD1,TRBJ1-1,NA,CASSQDRTGGSTAEAFF,TGCGCCAGCAGTCAGGATAGGACAGGGGGAAGTACTGCTGAAGCTTTCTTT
TRBV11-3,NA,TRBJ2-7,NA,CASNRSGNSYEQYF,TGTGCCAGCAACCGCTCAGGGAACTCCTACGAGCAGTACTTC
TRBV2,NA,TRBJ2-7,NA,CASSARDTTREQYF,TGTGCCAGCAGCGCAAGGGACACTACCCGCGAGCAGTACTTC
TRBV9,NA,TRBJ2-3,NA,CASSGQVSTDTQYF,TGTGCCAGCAGCGGACAGGTCAGCACAGATACGCAGTATTTT
TRBV20-1,TRBD1,TRBJ2-3,NA,CSTGTADTQYF,TGCAGTACGGGGACAGCAGATACGCAGTATTTT
TRBV5-1,NA,TRBJ1-6,NA,CASSRSSQGMNSPLHF,TGCGCCAGCAGCCGTTCCTCACAGGGTATGAATTCACCCCTCCACTTT
TRBV7-2,NA,TRBJ2-7,few,CASSLMQGQGEQYF,TGTGCCAGCAGCTTAATGCAGGGGCAGGGCGAGCAGTACTTC
TRBV5-1,TRBD2,TRBJ2-1,NA,CASSLGGLGGNEQFF,TGCGCCAGCAGCTTGGGTGGACTAGGTGGCAATGAGCAGTTCTTC